Shown below are 31 T cell receptor beta chains from a single sample sequenced in a study of cytomegalovirus exposure and HLA in healthy donors. The PCR had 60 Vbeta and 13 Jbeta primers. Libraries were prepared by immunoSEQ multiplex PCR; TCRdb keeps only in-frame clonotypes and omits some of them. This table holds about 50,000 clones. Specimen: PBMCs. The receptors here all came from a woman aged 55-75 years in good health and CMV-seropositive.

The chain carries TRBV19 and TRBJ2-2, with 8 bases that match TRBD2. Trimming at V came to 10 bases and at J to 7 bases, leaving 5 bases not matched to a gene. The germline CDR1 and CDR2 sequences are LNHDA and SQIVND (reference sequence). CDR3 size: 12 residues. The DNA of the CDR3 is TGTGCCACCTACCGGGGGGGCGGGGAGCTGTTTTTT. Translated, it gives CATYRGGGELFF.

The chain employs TRBV6-6 and TRBJ2-7; 8 bases map to TRBD1. Germline V gives CDR1 MNHNY, CDR2 SVGAGI (reference sequence). Trimming removed 0 bases from V and 5 bases from J; junction bases left unmatched: 9. This CDR3 is 16 amino acids long. This CDR3 reads CASSYSTGQEVNEQYF. The CDR3 nucleotides read TGTGCCAGCAGTTACTCAACGGGACAGGAGGTTAACGAGCAGTACTTC.

Measured by frequency, this clone is medium-sized (0.01 to 0.1%). The chain recombines TRBV28 with TRBJ1-5; D ambiguous. Germline V lookup: CDR1 MDHEN, CDR2 SYDVKM. Between the trimmed V and J ends, which lost 1 base and 1 base, there was a span of 5 bases. The CDR3 spans 14 residues. The CDR3 region has the DNA TGTGCCAGCAGTTTATCCGGGAGCAATCAGCCCCAGCATTTT. Encoded protein: CASSLSGSNQPQHF.

Its frequency marks this clone as medium-sized. The chain couples TRBV5-1 to TRBJ2-7, with D perhaps TRBD2 (7 bases). The V end lost 0 bases, the J end lost 5 bases, and 15 bases lay between the germline ends. CDR1 is SGHRS and CDR2 is YFSETQ in the germline V gene. The CDR3 contains 15 residues. As DNA, the CDR3 is TGCGCCAGCAGCTTGGTCGGGGGGCGCTTCCACGAGCAGTACTTC. It is translated as CASSLVGGRFHEQYF. Based on the CDR3 plus reference TRBV5-1 and TRBJ2-7, the full variable domain is KAGVTQTPRYLIKTRGQQVTLSCSPISGHRSVSWYQQTPGQGLQFLFEYFSETQRNKGNFPGRFSGRQFSNSRSEMNVSTLELGDSALYLCASSLVGGRFHEQYFGPGTRLTVT.

The chain links TRBV7-9 to TRBJ2-3, with 11 bases matching TRBD2. The CDR3 totals 18 residues. V lost 2 bases and J lost 5; bases outside the gene matches: 12. Germline assignment: CDR1 SEHNR and CDR2 FQNEAQ (reference sequence). The CDR3 DNA sequence: TGTGCCAGCAGCTTAAAAACGGCCTCTAGCGGGGGGATAGATACGCAGTATTTT. This translates into CASSLKTASSGGIDTQYF.

This rearrangement joins TRBV6-5 to TRBJ1-1, with 9 bases identical to TRBD1. The CDR3 consists of 14 residues. CDR1 is MNHEY and CDR2 is SVGAGI in the germline V gene. With V trimmed by 4 bases and J by 7 bases, 7 bases remained unmatched. Written as DNA, the CDR3 is TGTGCCAGCAGTTGGGACAGGGACGTGGGTGAAGCTTTCTTT. Its translation is CASSWDRDVGEAFF.

V is TRBV20-1 and J is TRBJ2-5, with D possibly TRBD2 on 5 matching bases. The CDR3 covers 11 residues. With 4 bases removed from V and 11 bases from J, the gap between germline ends came to 14 bases. In germline, CDR1 is DFQATT, CDR2 SNEGSKA (reference sequence). The CDR3 DNA is TGCAGTGCTACCCTTACGGAGGAGCAGTACTTC. Its protein product is CSATLTEEQYF.

The rearrangement uses TRBV4-1 and TRBJ1-3; tentative D call: TRBD1 (5 bases). This CDR3 is built from 15 residues. The V end lost 3 bases, the J end lost 1 base, and 10 bases lay between the germline ends. From germline, CDR1 is MGHRA and CDR2 YSYEKL. DNA of the CDR3: TGCGCCAGCAGCCAGGCAGGGAGGTCTGGAAACACCATATATTTT. It encodes CASSQAGRSGNTIYF.

The gene calls are TRBV25-1 and TRBJ1-5, with 9 nucleotides matching TRBD1. V shed 5 bases, J shed 7 bases, and the junction held 9 bases outside the gene matches. The CDR3 contains 15 residues. Germline V gene lookup returns CDR1 MGHDK and CDR2 SYGVNS. Here the CDR3 reads CASSFGTGYWQPQHF. The DNA of the CDR3 is TGTGCCAGCAGTTTCGGGACAGGGTATTGGCAGCCCCAGCATTTT.

V and J are TRBV19 and TRBJ1-6; 7 bases are shared with TRBD1. V shed 5 bases, J shed 8 bases, and the junction held 3 bases outside the gene matches. Germline V gives CDR1 LNHDA, CDR2 SQIVND (reference sequence). The CDR3 has 13 residues. The CDR3, as DNA: TGTGCCAGTAGTGAAAGGGGGCATTCACCCCTCCACTTT. Its translation: CASSERGHSPLHF. The full variable domain, in which reference TRBV19 and TRBJ1-6 provide the parts outside the CDR3, is DGGITQSPKYLFRKEGQNVTLSCEQNLNHDAMYWYRQDPGQGLRLIYYSQIVNDFQKGDIAEGYSVSREKKESFPLTVTSAQKNPTAFYLCASSERGHSPLHFGNGTRLTVT.

Judged by frequency, this clone is medium-sized (0.01 to 0.1%). The chain employs TRBV19 and TRBJ2-1, with TRBD2 matching over 9 bases. Germline-derived CDR1 and CDR2 are LNHDA and SQIVND (reference sequence). Trimming took 6 bases from V and 1 from J; bases not matched to a gene: 4. This CDR3 is 15 amino acids long. The CDR3 DNA reads TGTGCCAGTAGCTTTAGCGGGGGATCCTACAATGAGCAGTTCTTC. Residues: CASSFSGGSYNEQFF. Together with reference TRBV19 and TRBJ2-1, the CDR3 gives the full variable domain: DGGITQSPKYLFRKEGQNVTLSCEQNLNHDAMYWYRQDPGQGLRLIYYSQIVNDFQKGDIAEGYSVSREKKESFPLTVTSAQKNPTAFYLCASSFSGGSYNEQFFGPGTRLTVL.

The chain has TRBV6-5 and TRBJ1-4; a possible D gene is TRBD1 (6 bases). Trimming took 5 bases from V and 2 from J, leaving 12 bases between them. The CDR3 sequence is 15 residues long. Germline CDR1 and CDR2: MNHEY and SVGAGI. The CDR3 is CASSAQGGTNEKLFF. CDR3 nucleotide sequence: TGTGCCAGCAGTGCACAGGGTGGTACTAATGAAAAACTGTTTTTT.

This chain uses TRBV5-1 with TRBJ1-1, with TRBD1 as a possible D gene (5 bases). Trimming took off 0 bases at V and 0 bases at J, with 9 bases between the two ends. This CDR3 comprises 15 residues. In germline, CDR1 is SGHRS, CDR2 YFSETQ. Written as DNA, the CDR3 is TGCGCCAGCAGCTTGGAAGGGGAAATGAACACTGAAGCTTTCTTT. This sequence encodes CASSLEGEMNTEAFF.

The chain recombines TRBV6-5 with TRBJ2-7; possibly TRBD1 for D (5 bases). CDR1 and CDR2 (germline): MNHEY, SVGAGI. V was clipped by 2 bases and J by 2 bases, with 13 bases between them. There are 15 residues in the CDR3. In nucleotides, the CDR3 is TGTGCCAGCAGTTACCAATCGACAGTGCCCTACGAGCAGTACTTC. This codes for CASSYQSTVPYEQYF.

This chain joins TRBV19 and TRBJ1-2; D not certain. CDR3 length equals 15 residues. CDR1 LNHDA and CDR2 SQIVND come from the germline V gene (reference sequence). The ends were cut back, 3 bases at V and 2 bases at J, with 13 bases in the middle. Here the CDR3 reads CASSIRQTRNYGYTF. Written as DNA, the CDR3 is TGTGCCAGTAGTATCAGGCAGACCCGCAACTATGGCTACACCTTC.

This chain uses TRBV5-1 with TRBJ1-4, with D perhaps matching TRBD1 (5 bases). V shed 4 bases and J shed 7 bases, with 17 bases lying between them. The CDR3 spans 15 residues. From germline, CDR1 is SGHRS and CDR2 YFSETQ. The CDR3 DNA sequence: TGCGCCAGCAGCCCGGACACTATTATTTCTGAAAAACTGTTTTTT. It translates to CASSPDTIISEKLFF.

A remark on this clone: One end of the junction does not line up with germline, which may come from a read error. The sample has other DNA sequences that encode this CDR3 too. V usage is TRBV5-1 and J usage is TRBJ2-1; 9 nucleotides match TRBD2. This CDR3 comprises 15 residues. Germline V lookup: CDR1 SGHRS, CDR2 YFSETQ. The CDR3 DNA reads as TGTGCCAGCAGCTTGGTGACTAGCGGAGTGGGTGAGCAGTTCTTC. Translating gives CASSLVTSGVGEQFF.

The J gene is TRBJ1-3, the V gene TRBV5-1; 9 nucleotides line up with TRBD1. V dropped 0 bases and J dropped 9; count of bases not matched to a gene: 7. This CDR3 spans 15 amino acids. The germline V gene has CDR1 SGHRS and CDR2 YFSETQ. In nucleotides, the CDR3 is TGCGCCAGCAGCTTGGGAGACAGGGGGAGAACCACCATATATTTT. It codes for CASSLGDRGRTTIYF.

V is TRBV20-1 and J is TRBJ1-1; D remains unclear. This CDR3 spans 11 amino acids. The V end was cut by 3 bases, the J end by 2 bases, with 4 bases between. The germline V gene encodes CDR1 DFQATT and CDR2 SNEGSKA (reference sequence). CDR3 region: CSASPNTEAFF. CDR3 nucleotide sequence: TGCAGTGCTAGCCCTAACACTGAAGCTTTCTTT.

The chain recombines TRBV18 with TRBJ2-1, with D unresolved. Looked up from germline, CDR1 is KGHSH and CDR2 is LQKENI. The length of the CDR3 is 15 residues. Trimming removed 3 bases from V and 2 bases from J, with 11 bases in between. The CDR3 reads CASSPGQPTYNEQFF. Written as DNA, the CDR3 is TGTGCCAGCTCACCTGGGCAGCCAACCTACAATGAGCAGTTCTTC.

CDR3 sequence reads: CASSERIRDIYGYTF. Here the CDR3 DNA reads TGTGCCAGCAGTGAACGAATTAGGGACATCTATGGCTACACCTTC. The V and J genes are TRBV6-1 and TRBJ1-2; D may be TRBD1 (6 bases). Germline CDR1 MNHNS, CDR2 SASEGT. Trimming removed 2 bases from V and 4 bases from J, with 14 bases in between. The CDR3 contains 15 residues.

The chain links TRBV6-5 to TRBJ2-6, with D maybe TRBD2 (5 bases). CDR1 MNHEY and CDR2 SVGAGI come from the germline V gene. The V gene lost 0 bases and the J gene lost 2 bases, with 8 bases spanning the gap. The length of the CDR3 is 16 residues. This CDR3 reads CASSYSSGAGANVLTF. The CDR3 nucleotides read TGTGCCAGCAGTTACTCGTCCGGGGCTGGGGCCAACGTCCTGACTTTC.

The chain couples TRBV19 to TRBJ1-6; D not resolved. Per germline, CDR1 LNHDA and CDR2 SQIVND (reference sequence). The V gene lost 4 bases and the J gene lost 10 bases, with 11 bases spanning the gap. The CDR3 length is 13 residues. For the CDR3, the DNA is TGTGCCAGTAGTACCCCCGGTAGCTCACCCCTCCACTTT. Translation: CASSTPGSSPLHF.

The gene calls are TRBV14 and TRBJ1-5, with D hard to call. This CDR3 has 13 amino acids. Between the trimmed V and J ends, which lost 0 bases and 6 bases, there was a span of 6 bases. The germline V gene encodes CDR1 SGHDN and CDR2 FVKESK. This CDR3 is CASSQDSGQPQHF. The DNA for the CDR3 is TGTGCCAGCAGCCAAGATTCGGGTCAGCCCCAGCATTTT.

The V and J genes are TRBV5-1 and TRBJ2-3; D call uncertain. The germline gives CDR1 SGHRS, CDR2 YFSETQ. The V gene lost 6 bases and the J gene lost 2 bases, with 19 bases spanning the gap. The CDR3 length is 16 residues. DNA of the CDR3: TGCGCCAGCAAGCGAGCGCCCGAATCTTACACAGATACGCAGTATTTT. Protein product: CASKRAPESYTDTQYF.

This chain links TRBV7-8 with TRBJ1-5; no clear D. Trimming shortened V by 4 bases and J by 0 bases, and 19 bases separated the two germline ends. The length of the CDR3 is 18 residues. Per the germline V gene, CDR1 is SGHVS and CDR2 is FQNEAQ. The DNA of the CDR3 is TGTGCCAGCAGCTCGCAACCGAAGTCCCTAACTAGCAATCAGCCCCAGCATTTT. It specifies CASSSQPKSLTSNQPQHF.

CDR3 protein: CASSENRDTGELFF. The DNA for the CDR3 is TGTGCCAGCAGTGAGAACAGGGACACCGGGGAGCTGTTTTTT. V and J are TRBV2 and TRBJ2-2, with D perhaps TRBD1 (6 bases). Germline-derived CDR1 and CDR2 are SNHLY and FYNNEI. The CDR3 runs 14 residues. V was cut by 3 bases and J by 3 bases, with 8 bases left in between.

The V and J genes are TRBV27 and TRBJ1-5; 8 positions agree with TRBD1. CDR1 and CDR2 from the germline V gene are MNHEY and SMNVEV (reference sequence). V shed 6 bases, J shed 0 bases, and the junction held 1 base outside the gene matches. The CDR3 runs to 14 residues. CDR3 loop: CASRGQVSNQPQHF. CDR3 DNA: TGTGCCAGCAGGGGACAGGTTAGCAATCAGCCCCAGCATTTT.

Details on this clone: Its ends do not fully match the called genes, so a read error is possible. The CDR3 DNA follows: TGCGCCAGCAGCCCGGACAGCTCCGACAATGAGCAGTTCTTC. Translating gives CASSPDSSDNEQFF. The chain couples TRBV5-1 to TRBJ2-1; D perhaps matches TRBD1 (6 bases). Germline lookup yields CDR1 SGHRS and CDR2 YFSETQ. This CDR3 spans 14 amino acids.

V and J are TRBV7-9 and TRBJ1-2, with TRBD1 identical over 7 bases. The CDR3 loop spans 13 amino acids. Germline trimming cut 1 base from V and 6 bases from J; bases unmatched to any gene: 2. Germline V gives CDR1 SEHNR, CDR2 FQNEAQ (reference sequence). DNA for the CDR3: TGTGCCAGCAGCTTAGTAGGGGGCCATGGCTACACCTTC. Encoded protein: CASSLVGGHGYTF.

J is TRBJ2-7 and V is TRBV10-2; maybe TRBD2 (7 bases). The CDR3 is 13 amino acids. Trimming stripped 8 bases from V and 3 bases from J, with 14 bases between. The germline gives CDR1 WSHSY, CDR2 SAAADI. CDR3 nucleotide sequence: TGCGCCAGCGGCCGGGGGGCCCACTACGAGCAGTACTTC. Translating gives CASGRGAHYEQYF.